A single sample gave rise to the 12 T cell receptor beta chains below, sequenced in a study of T cell repertoires in cytomegalovirus infection. MiXCR, run by TCRdb on the reads, gives a single entry per CDR3 protein. Here the sample spans some 300,000 distinct CDR3 sequences, around 13% being singletons. Sequencing input: PBMCs. The receptors derive from a human donor in good health (CMV status not recorded). Some clones in this sample may be carry-over from other donors' samples.

The chain couples TRBV27 to TRBJ2-7; 11 bases fit TRBD2. Losses at the gene ends were 0 bases for V and 5 bases for J; bases not matched to a gene: 6. The CDR3 spans 16 residues. Germline lookup yields CDR1 MNHEY and CDR2 SMNVEV (reference sequence). The CDR3 DNA is TGTGCCAGCAGTTTATCTACCGGGACTAGCGGCCACGAGCAGTACTTC. The encoded protein is CASSLSTGTSGHEQYF.

This clonotype turned up a few times. This chain connects TRBV12-3 or TRBV12-4 to TRBJ2-1; 8 bases are a match to TRBD1. The CDR3 spans 11 residues. V was clipped by 5 bases and J by 14 bases; unmatched bases: 5. CDR3 bases: TGTGCCAGCAGTCCCGGGACAGGAGAGTTCTTC. Translation: CASSPGTGEFF.

This clonotype was counted between two and nine times. The genes are TRBV9 and TRBJ2-3; TRBD2 aligns across 9 bases. CDR3 length equals 17 residues. Germline V gives CDR1 SGDLS, CDR2 YYNGEE. V gave up 4 bases and J gave up 4 bases; unmatched junction bases: 13. This CDR3 reads CASSPGRAGGPADTQYF. The CDR3 bases are TGTGCCAGCAGCCCTGGGCGGGCGGGGGGGCCGGCAGATACGCAGTATTTT.

This clonotype was seen only a few times. V gene TRBV6-5 combines with J gene TRBJ2-7; 11 bases line up with TRBD2. The CDR3 spans 16 residues. V dropped 4 bases and J dropped 3; count of bases not matched to a gene: 8. Germline loops: CDR1 MNHEY, CDR2 SVGAGI. The CDR3, as DNA: TGTGCCAGCAGTTGGGGCATTACTAGCGGGAGCTACGAGCAGTACTTC. It encodes CASSWGITSGSYEQYF.

This clonotype was found many times. V gene TRBV7-6 combines with J gene TRBJ1-2; 11 bases fit TRBD1. The CDR3 length is 14 residues. Germline V lookup: CDR1 SGHVS, CDR2 FNYEAQ. V lost 5 bases, J lost 4 bases, and 3 bases stayed unmatched. The CDR3 sequence: CASSTGQGGYGYTF. CDR3 DNA: TGTGCCAGCAGCACGGGACAGGGGGGCTATGGCTACACCTTC.

The V call is TRBV23-1, the J call TRBJ1-1; maybe TRBD1 (5 bases). TRBV23-1 is treated as an ORF (open reading frame) with a function not yet certain. There are 14 residues in the CDR3. The V gene lost 3 bases and the J gene lost 2 bases, with 10 bases spanning the gap. CDR3 region: CASSHGAENTEAFF. For the CDR3, the DNA is TGCGCCAGCAGTCATGGGGCAGAAAACACTGAAGCTTTCTTT.

This clonotype was detected many times. The chain has TRBV7-9 and TRBJ2-7, with 8 bases that match TRBD1. This CDR3 comprises 12 residues. Germline V gene sequence: CDR1 SEHNR, CDR2 FQNEAQ (reference sequence). J gave up 4 bases and V 10 bases, and 6 bases lay outside the gene matches. The CDR3 sequence is CATQDREYEQYF. The CDR3 nucleotides read TGTGCCACCCAGGACAGGGAATACGAGCAGTACTTC.

This clonotype was counted at least ten times. J is TRBJ2-3 and V is TRBV20-1; D possibly uses TRBD1 or TRBD2 (6 bases each). The germline gives CDR1 DFQATT, CDR2 SNEGSKA (reference sequence). The CDR3 is 16 amino acids. The V and J ends lost 1 base and 4 bases respectively, with 18 bases between them. CDR3 bases: TGCAGTGCTAGAGGGGGCCCTGGGGGGCGGGCAGATACGCAGTATTTT. As protein: CSARGGPGGRADTQYF.

In its sample, this clonotype was seen many times. The V gene is TRBV7-9, the J gene TRBJ2-1; D gene unclear. CDR1 and CDR2 (germline): SEHNR, FQNEAQ (reference sequence). V lost 3 bases and J 8 bases, leaving 11 bases between the germline ends. CDR3 length equals 13 residues. The CDR3 protein is CASSLKSVDEQFF. The CDR3 nucleotides are TGTGCCAGCAGCTTGAAATCCGTCGATGAGCAGTTCTTC.

The gene calls are TRBV14 and TRBJ1-4; D gene uncertain. V was trimmed by 4 bases and J by 10 bases, leaving 16 bases between them. The CDR3 is 14 amino acids. Germline CDR1 SGHDN, CDR2 FVKESK. This chain's CDR3 is CASSPRTRQAKLFF. The CDR3 nucleotides are TGTGCCAGCAGCCCCCGGACTCGCCAGGCAAAACTGTTTTTT.

This clonotype was counted ten times or more. This rearrangement joins TRBV28 to TRBJ2-7; 8 bases align to TRBD1. The CDR3 has 16 amino acids. Germline trimming cut 6 bases from V and 2 bases from J; bases unmatched to any gene: 12. Germline V gene lookup returns CDR1 MDHEN and CDR2 SYDVKM. CDR3: CASSRIRTGSAYEQYF. The DNA of the CDR3 is TGTGCCAGCAGCCGAATACGGACAGGGTCGGCCTACGAGCAGTACTTC.

As regards this clonotype: This may be a read error: a much more frequent sequence differs by one nucleotide. The V call is TRBV12-3 or TRBV12-4, the J call TRBJ1-4; TRBD1 might be the D (6 bases). This CDR3 contains 15 residues. Trimming left V 1 base short and J 7 bases short, with 13 bases between. CDR3 nucleotide sequence: TGTGCCAGCAGTTTAGGCAGGGGTATTAGTGAAAAACTGTTTTTT. It yields the protein CASSLGRGISEKLFF.